The 26 T cell receptor beta chains below all came from one sample that was sequenced in a study of vaccination effects on CD4 cells after COVID-19. Their target antigens are unknown. Here immunoSEQ multiplex PCR was the method, and the copy in TCRdb shows in-frame clones only, minus some. The table lists about 46,000 clones, about four fifths of them singletons. With the ViraFEST assay, the study expanded antigen-specific CD4+ T cells using viral peptide pools, then sequenced them. The authors isolated CD4+ T cells after roughly eleven days of culture. The participants, recipients of two vaccine doses, got either BNT162b2 or mRNA-1273. This material consisted of CD4+ T cells from PBMCs cultured with HCoV-OC43 spike peptides, taken after COVID-19 vaccination. Subset of the sample: HCoV-OC43 spike overlapping peptide pool stimulation. The receptors were sampled from a human donor who received a COVID-19 vaccine.

The chain recombines TRBV9 with TRBJ1-1; 8 positions agree with TRBD1. V was clipped by 0 bases and J by 8 bases; unmatched bases: 9. Germline V lookup: CDR1 SGDLS, CDR2 YYNGEE. The CDR3 is 15 amino acids. The CDR3 spells CASSVVAPTGEEAFF. CDR3 DNA: TGTGCCAGCAGCGTAGTAGCCCCGACAGGGGAGGAAGCTTTCTTT.

V usage is TRBV21-1 and J usage is TRBJ2-1; the table assigns TRBD2, which was not confirmed against the DNA. TRBV21-1 is a pseudogene. This CDR3 contains 13 residues. The CDR3 is CASSKTTYNEQFF. Here the CDR3 DNA reads TGTGCCAGCAGCAAAACTACCTACAATGAGCAGTTCTTC.

This chain uses TRBV12-3 or TRBV12-4 with TRBJ1-1, with TRBD1 as a possible D gene (6 bases). The V end was cut by 7 bases, the J end by 5 bases, with 14 bases between. The CDR3 spans 13 residues. The CDR3 sequence is CASTRRGRTEAFF. CDR3 DNA: TGTGCCAGCACCCGCCGGGGGCGAACTGAAGCTTTCTTT.

This clone was observed once. The J gene is TRBJ2-1, the V gene TRBV24-1; D might be TRBD1 (7 bases). CDR1 and CDR2 (germline): KGHDR, SFDVKD. There are 13 residues in the CDR3. Trimming took 8 bases from V and 6 from J, leaving 13 bases between them. The CDR3 nucleotides are TGTGCCACCACTGTCCAGGGGGGCAATGAGCAGTTCTTC. Protein product: CATTVQGGNEQFF.

The V gene is TRBV6-1, the J gene TRBJ2-1, with D unresolved. The germline V gene encodes CDR1 MNHNS and CDR2 SASEGT. The CDR3 runs to 16 residues. With 4 bases removed from V and 4 bases from J, the gap between germline ends came to 17 bases. In DNA, the CDR3 is TGTGCCAGCAGTGTGGGCCCGCCCCTTACTTACAATGAGCAGTTCTTC. The encoded protein is CASSVGPPLTYNEQFF.

The V gene is TRBV7-9, the J gene TRBJ2-1; 8 bases map to TRBD2. Germline values: CDR1 SEHNR, CDR2 FQNEAQ (reference sequence). The CDR3 totals 15 residues. After removal of 3 bases from V and 9 bases from J, the junction contained 10 bases not matched to a gene. CDR3 sequence (DNA): TGTGCCAGCAGCTTTTATGAGGGGACTAGTCCTGAGCAGTTCTTC. This encodes CASSFYEGTSPEQFF. Supplemented by reference TRBV7-9 and TRBJ2-1, the full variable domain reads DTGVSQNPRHKITKRGQNVTFRCDPISEHNRLYWYRQTLGQGPEFLTYFQNEAQLEKSRLLSDRFSAERPKGSFSTLEIQRTEQGDSAMYLCASSFYEGTSPEQFFGPGTRLTVL.

This clone was counted only a few times. The chain combines TRBV18 with TRBJ1-6; D gene ambiguous. Germline loops: CDR1 KGHSH, CDR2 LQKENI. The CDR3 contains 13 residues. The V and J ends lost 5 bases and 7 bases respectively, with 9 bases between them. Here the CDR3 DNA reads TGTGCCAGCTCAGGTTCAGAAAATTCACCCCTCCACTTT. Protein sequence: CASSGSENSPLHF.

The CDR3 region is CASSSGTAKNTEAFF. CDR3 in DNA: TGCGCCAGCAGCTCGGGGACGGCTAAGAACACTGAAGCTTTCTTT. V and J are TRBV5-1 and TRBJ1-1; D possibly corresponds to TRBD1 (5 bases). Per the germline V gene, CDR1 is SGHRS and CDR2 is YFSETQ. The CDR3 runs to 15 residues. Between the trimmed V and J ends, which lost 3 bases and 1 base, there was a span of 13 bases.

This clone has a single count. The V call is TRBV18, the J call TRBJ2-2, with 8 bases fitting TRBD2. Germline lookup yields CDR1 KGHSH and CDR2 LQKENI. V shed 0 bases and J 1 base; nucleotides not matched to a gene: 4. This CDR3 has 17 residues. The chain's CDR3 is CASSPPNAGGNTGELFF. The DNA for the CDR3 is TGTGCCAGCTCACCACCTAACGCGGGGGGGAACACCGGGGAGCTGTTTTTT.

The J gene is TRBJ2-2, the V gene TRBV7-2; the D is unclear. The CDR3 is 15 residues long. CDR1 SGHTA and CDR2 FQGNSA come from the germline V gene. Trimming left V 2 bases short and J 0 bases short, with 7 bases between. The CDR3 sequence: CASSLQRANTGELFF. The CDR3 DNA sequence: TGTGCCAGCAGCTTACAGCGAGCGAACACCGGGGAGCTGTTTTTT.

CDR3: CASRTSGRGLSGANVLTF. CDR3 bases: TGTGCCAGTAGGACCAGCGGGAGGGGCCTTTCTGGGGCCAACGTCCTGACTTTC. The gene calls are TRBV19 and TRBJ2-6; 10 nucleotides match TRBD2. Per the germline V gene, CDR1 is LNHDA and CDR2 is SQIVND (reference sequence). The CDR3 runs to 18 residues. J was trimmed by 1 base and V by 6 bases; bases with no gene match: 9.

V usage is TRBV5-1 and J usage is TRBJ2-5; 11 bases fit TRBD2. The germline CDR1 and CDR2 sequences are SGHRS and YFSETQ. The J segment lost 5 bases and the V segment lost 0 bases, leaving 9 bases of the junction unmatched. This CDR3 spans 17 amino acids. CDR3 in DNA: TGCGCCAGCAGCTTGGAGATCGTGGGGACTAGCGGTGAGACCCAGTACTTC. Translating gives CASSLEIVGTSGETQYF.

The chain joins TRBV18 to TRBJ2-7; TRBD2 aligns across 9 bases. The CDR3 is made up of 14 amino acids. Germline trimming cut 3 bases from V and 6 bases from J; bases unmatched to any gene: 6. Germline V lookup: CDR1 KGHSH, CDR2 LQKENI. CDR3 nucleotides: TGTGCCAGCTCACCTGGCGGGGGGGCCCTCGAGCAGTACTTC. This codes for CASSPGGGALEQYF.

J is TRBJ1-4 and V is TRBV4-1; D is perhaps TRBD1 (6 bases). CDR1 and CDR2 from the germline V gene are MGHRA and YSYEKL. This CDR3 comprises 17 residues. V lost 3 bases to trimming and J lost 0 bases, with 14 bases between them. CDR3 region: CASSHFTGQSTNEKLFF. The DNA of the CDR3 is TGCGCCAGCAGCCACTTTACCGGACAGTCAACTAATGAAAAACTGTTTTTT.

This clone was seen a handful of times. The J gene is TRBJ2-2, the V gene TRBV10-3; unclear D gene. This CDR3 has 13 amino acids. V was clipped by 5 bases and J by 0 bases, with 4 bases between them. Germline values: CDR1 ENHRY, CDR2 SYGVKD. The CDR3, as DNA: TGTGCCATCAGTACAGCGAACACCGGGGAGCTGTTTTTT. It translates to CAISTANTGELFF.

J is TRBJ2-6 and V is TRBV6-6, with D perhaps matching TRBD1 (5 bases). Per the germline V gene, CDR1 is MNHNY and CDR2 is SVGAGI (reference sequence). The CDR3 is 16 residues long. V was pared by 1 base and J by 0 bases, with 7 bases between. The CDR3 protein is CASSYFQGSGANVLTF. In DNA, the CDR3 is TGTGCCAGCAGTTACTTCCAGGGCTCTGGGGCCAACGTCCTGACTTTC.

The chain is built from TRBV7-8 and TRBJ2-1; D may be TRBD1 or TRBD2 (5 bases each). The CDR3 length is 15 residues. V lost 6 bases, J lost 7 bases, and 19 bases lay in between. Germline-derived CDR1 and CDR2 are SGHVS and FQNEAQ. CDR3 residues: CASSRERGRGNEQFF. For the CDR3, the DNA is TGTGCCAGCAGTCGTGAGAGGGGCCGCGGGAATGAGCAGTTCTTC.

This clone has just a few counts. The V and J genes are TRBV9 and TRBJ1-1, with D tentatively TRBD1 (5 bases). The CDR3 runs to 16 residues. Germline V gene data show CDR1 as SGDLS and CDR2 as YYNGEE. V shed 5 bases and J shed 4 bases, with 21 bases lying between them. The DNA for the CDR3 is TGTGCCAGCAGTTGGGGGGAGGGCAGAATGAGCACTGAAGCTTTCTTT. Protein sequence: CASSWGEGRMSTEAFF.

V gene TRBV3-1 (or the pseudogene TRBV3-2) combines with J gene TRBJ2-4; no definite D call. The V end was cut by 3 bases, the J end by 0 bases, with 6 bases between. The CDR3 extends over 14 amino acids. Per the germline V gene, CDR1 is LGHDT and CDR2 is YNNKEL (reference sequence). CDR3 in amino acids: CASSQTVAKNIQYF. CDR3 DNA sequence: TGTGCCAGCAGCCAGACGGTAGCCAAAAACATTCAGTACTTC.

The chain has TRBV9 and TRBJ1-3; possibly TRBD1 for D (6 bases). Between the trimmed V and J ends, which lost 4 bases and 1 base, there was a span of 12 bases. The germline gives CDR1 SGDLS, CDR2 YYNGEE. There are 15 residues in the CDR3. The CDR3 loop is CASSLRGGSGNTIYF. The CDR3 DNA is TGTGCCAGCAGCTTGAGAGGGGGGTCTGGAAACACCATATATTTT.

This clone was detected only a few times. The V and J genes are TRBV9 and TRBJ1-5; D is unclear. V dropped 2 bases and J dropped 4 bases, with 10 bases sitting between them. The CDR3 has 14 residues. The germline V gene has CDR1 SGDLS and CDR2 YYNGEE. Here the CDR3 reads CASSVGYSNQPQHF. Here the CDR3 DNA reads TGTGCCAGCAGCGTGGGGTATTCTAATCAGCCCCAGCATTTT.

The rearrangement links TRBV24-1 to TRBJ2-5; 12 nucleotides agree with TRBD2. The CDR3 loop spans 16 amino acids. Trimming took 5 bases from V and 5 from J; bases not matched to a gene: 8. Germline lookup yields CDR1 KGHDR and CDR2 SFDVKD. The CDR3 DNA is TGTGCCACCAGTGGTTCACTAGCGGGGGGTTGGGAGACCCAGTACTTC. It yields the protein CATSGSLAGGWETQYF.

The gene calls are TRBV3-1 (or the pseudogene TRBV3-2) and TRBJ1-6, with D hard to call. Germline V gene data show CDR1 as LGHDT and CDR2 as YNNKEL (reference sequence). The CDR3 is 15 amino acids. Trimming took 2 bases from V and 13 from J, leaving 18 bases between them. CDR3 sequence reads: CASSQISPGPRPLHF. The CDR3 DNA reads as TGTGCCAGCAGCCAAATTTCCCCCGGACCAAGGCCCCTCCACTTT.

The V gene is TRBV19, the J gene TRBJ1-5; tentatively, D is TRBD1 (5 bases). Germline loops: CDR1 LNHDA, CDR2 SQIVND (reference sequence). There are 15 residues in the CDR3. V shed 0 bases and J shed 5 bases, with 11 bases lying between them. The CDR3 is CASSIDPGVYQPQHF. The CDR3 DNA reads TGTGCCAGTAGTATAGATCCGGGGGTTTATCAGCCCCAGCATTTT.

CDR3 coding DNA: TGTGCCAGCAGCCAGAGCGGGAGCTCCTACAATGAGCAGTTCTTC. Its protein product is CASSQSGSSYNEQFF. V usage is TRBV11-3 and J usage is TRBJ2-1, with 8 nucleotides matching TRBD2. The V and J ends lost 5 bases and 0 bases, in that order; junction bases with no gene match: 3. There are 15 residues in the CDR3. Germline V lookup: CDR1 SGHNT, CDR2 YENEEA.

This clone came up a few times. This chain connects TRBV6-4 to TRBJ1-1; tentative D call: TRBD1 (6 bases). The CDR3 loop spans 13 amino acids. The germline V gene encodes CDR1 MRHNA and CDR2 SNTAGT. V was trimmed by 4 bases and J by 3 bases, leaving 9 bases between them. The CDR3 coding sequence is TGTGCCAGCAGTGGCTACAGGGACACTGAAGCTTTCTTT. It is translated as CASSGYRDTEAFF.